The following is a TCR beta chain sequence with its context. CDR1 is GTSNPN, CDR2 SVGIG, per germline (reference sequence). This CDR3 is 13 amino acids long. The V segment lost 4 bases and the J segment 2 bases; nucleotides outside the gene matches: 3. This record comes from a study of technical replicates of blood from several donors. TCRdb keeps only in-frame clones here, not all; method: immunoSEQ multiplex PCR. The sample has approximately 73,000 clones, roughly 94% seen once. Source material: T cells isolated from PBMCs. The V gene is TRBV30, the J gene TRBJ2-7, with 9 bases identical to TRBD2. This sequence originates from a human donor in good health. The CDR3 bases are TGTGCCTGGACTAGCGGGACCCCCTACGAGCAGTACTTC. This encodes CAWTSGTPYEQYF.